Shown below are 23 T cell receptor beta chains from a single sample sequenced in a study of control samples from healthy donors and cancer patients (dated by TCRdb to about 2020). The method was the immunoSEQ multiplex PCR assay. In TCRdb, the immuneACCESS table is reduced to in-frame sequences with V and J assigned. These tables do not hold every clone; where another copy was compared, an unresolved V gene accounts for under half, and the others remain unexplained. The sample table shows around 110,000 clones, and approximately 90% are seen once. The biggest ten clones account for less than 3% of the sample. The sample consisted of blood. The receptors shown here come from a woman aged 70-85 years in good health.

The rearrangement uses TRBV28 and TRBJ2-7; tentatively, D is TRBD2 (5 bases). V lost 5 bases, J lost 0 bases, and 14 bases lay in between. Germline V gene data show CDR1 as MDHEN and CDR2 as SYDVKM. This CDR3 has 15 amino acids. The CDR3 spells CASSPAGLSSYEQYF. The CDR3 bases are TGTGCCAGCAGTCCGGCCGGACTGAGCTCCTACGAGCAGTACTTC.

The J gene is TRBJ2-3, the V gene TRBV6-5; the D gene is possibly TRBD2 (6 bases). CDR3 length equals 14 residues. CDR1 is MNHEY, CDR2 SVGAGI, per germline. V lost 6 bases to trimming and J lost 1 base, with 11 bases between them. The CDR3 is CASRYGGGTDTQYF. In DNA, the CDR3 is TGTGCCAGCAGATATGGCGGGGGCACAGATACGCAGTATTTT.

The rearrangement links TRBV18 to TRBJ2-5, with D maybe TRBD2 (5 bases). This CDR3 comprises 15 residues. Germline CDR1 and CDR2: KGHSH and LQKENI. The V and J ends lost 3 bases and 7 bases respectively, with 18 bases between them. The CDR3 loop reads CASSPVGENRVTQYF. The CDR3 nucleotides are TGTGCCAGCTCACCGGTTGGGGAGAATAGGGTGACCCAGTACTTC.

The chain's CDR3 is CASSTGLAGEETQYF. The CDR3 DNA follows: TGCGCCAGCAGCACCGGACTAGCGGGGGAAGAGACCCAGTACTTC. The chain couples TRBV5-1 to TRBJ2-5; 13 positions match TRBD2. After removal of 4 bases from V and 3 bases from J, the junction contained 3 bases not matched to a gene. Germline V gene sequence: CDR1 SGHRS, CDR2 YFSETQ. The CDR3 is 15 residues long.

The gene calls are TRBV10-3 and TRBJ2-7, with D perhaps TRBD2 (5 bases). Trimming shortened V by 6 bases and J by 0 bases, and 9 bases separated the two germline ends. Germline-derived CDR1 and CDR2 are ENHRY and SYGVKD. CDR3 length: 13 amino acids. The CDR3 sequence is CAISSGSSYEQYF. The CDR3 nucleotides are TGTGCCATCAGCTCGGGAAGCTCCTACGAGCAGTACTTC.

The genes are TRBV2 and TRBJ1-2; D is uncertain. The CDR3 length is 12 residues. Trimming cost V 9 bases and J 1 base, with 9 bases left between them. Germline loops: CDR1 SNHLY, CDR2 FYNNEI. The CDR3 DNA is TGTGCCAGTACGACGGATAACTATGGCTACACCTTC. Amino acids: CASTTDNYGYTF.

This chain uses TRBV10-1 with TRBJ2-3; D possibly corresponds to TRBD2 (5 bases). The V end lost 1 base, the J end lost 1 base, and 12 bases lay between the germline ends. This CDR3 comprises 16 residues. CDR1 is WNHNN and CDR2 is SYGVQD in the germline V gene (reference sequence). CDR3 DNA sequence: TGCGCCAGCAGTGAGTTTCGAGGGTCGGGCACAGATACGCAGTATTTT. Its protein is CASSEFRGSGTDTQYF.

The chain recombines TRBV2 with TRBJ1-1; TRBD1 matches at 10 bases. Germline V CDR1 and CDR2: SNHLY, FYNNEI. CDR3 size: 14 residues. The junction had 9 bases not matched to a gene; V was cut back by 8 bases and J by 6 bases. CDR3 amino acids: CASLRDRGRAEAFF. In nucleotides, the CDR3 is TGTGCCAGCCTCCGGGACAGGGGAAGGGCTGAAGCTTTCTTT.

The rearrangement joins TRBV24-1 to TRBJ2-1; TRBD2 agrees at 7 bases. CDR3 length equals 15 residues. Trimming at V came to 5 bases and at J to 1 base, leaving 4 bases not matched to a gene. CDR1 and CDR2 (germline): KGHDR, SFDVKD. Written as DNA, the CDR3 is TGTGCCACCAGTGGTGGGGGGGGGTCCTACAATGAGCAGTTCTTC. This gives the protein CATSGGGGSYNEQFF.

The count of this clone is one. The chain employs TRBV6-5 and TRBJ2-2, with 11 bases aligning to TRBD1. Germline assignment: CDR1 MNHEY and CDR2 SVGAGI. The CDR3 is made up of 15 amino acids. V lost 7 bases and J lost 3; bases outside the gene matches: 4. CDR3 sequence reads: CASTRTGGDTGELFF. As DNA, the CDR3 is TGTGCCAGCACCAGGACAGGGGGCGACACCGGGGAGCTGTTTTTT.

CDR3 DNA: TGTGCCAGCAGCAGGGGGACGGGAAATCAGCCCCAGCATTTT. Translation: CASSRGTGNQPQHF. The chain has TRBV14 and TRBJ1-5; tentative D call: TRBD1 (6 bases). Germline loops: CDR1 SGHDN, CDR2 FVKESK. V dropped 5 bases and J dropped 4 bases, with 12 bases sitting between them. The CDR3 spans 14 residues.

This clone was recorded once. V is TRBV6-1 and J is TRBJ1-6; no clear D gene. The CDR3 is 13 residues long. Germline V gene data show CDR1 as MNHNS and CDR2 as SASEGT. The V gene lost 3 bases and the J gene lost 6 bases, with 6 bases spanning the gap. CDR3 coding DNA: TGTGCCAGCAGTGAGCATCGTAATTCACCCCTCCACTTT. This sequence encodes CASSEHRNSPLHF.

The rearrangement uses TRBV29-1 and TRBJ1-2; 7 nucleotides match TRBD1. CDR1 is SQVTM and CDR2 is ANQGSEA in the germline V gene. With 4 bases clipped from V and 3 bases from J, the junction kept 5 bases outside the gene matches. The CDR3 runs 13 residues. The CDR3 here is CSVGGTEYYGYTF. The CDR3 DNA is TGCAGCGTTGGAGGGACAGAATACTATGGCTACACCTTC.

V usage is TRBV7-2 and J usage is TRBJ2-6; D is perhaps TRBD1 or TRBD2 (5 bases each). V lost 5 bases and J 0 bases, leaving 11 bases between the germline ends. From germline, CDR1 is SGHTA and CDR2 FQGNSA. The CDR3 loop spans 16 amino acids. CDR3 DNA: TGTGCCAGCAGCGCCCGGGGCAACTCTGGGGCCAACGTCCTGACTTTC. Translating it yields CASSARGNSGANVLTF.

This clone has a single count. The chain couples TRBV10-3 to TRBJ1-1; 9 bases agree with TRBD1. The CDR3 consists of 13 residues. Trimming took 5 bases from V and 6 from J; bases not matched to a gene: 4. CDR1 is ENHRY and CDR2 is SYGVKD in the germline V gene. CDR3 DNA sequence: TGTGCCATCAGTCCGGGACAGGGCTCTGAAGCTTTCTTT. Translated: CAISPGQGSEAFF.

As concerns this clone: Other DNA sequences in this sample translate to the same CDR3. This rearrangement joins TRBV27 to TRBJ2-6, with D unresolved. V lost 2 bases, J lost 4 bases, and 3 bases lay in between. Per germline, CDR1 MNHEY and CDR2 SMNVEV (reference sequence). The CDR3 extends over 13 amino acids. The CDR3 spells CASSLAGANVLTF. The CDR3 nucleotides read TGTGCCAGCAGTTTAGCCGGGGCCAACGTCCTGACTTTC.

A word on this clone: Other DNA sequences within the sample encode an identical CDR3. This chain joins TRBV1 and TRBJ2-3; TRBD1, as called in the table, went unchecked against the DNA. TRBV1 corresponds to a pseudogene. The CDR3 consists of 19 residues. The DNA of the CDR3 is TGCACCAGCAGCCAAGAGTCGAATGACAATACAGATAGCACAGATACGCAGTATTTT. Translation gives CTSSQESNDNTDSTDTQYF.

The CDR3 DNA sequence: TGTGCCAGCAAATCAGGGCTTAGCAATCAGCCCCAGCATTTT. Translated, it gives CASKSGLSNQPQHF. V and J are TRBV2 and TRBJ1-5; TRBD1 might be the D (5 bases). Germline V gene data show CDR1 as SNHLY and CDR2 as FYNNEI. This CDR3 is 14 amino acids long. The germline V and J ends were trimmed by 7 bases and 0 bases, with 10 bases remaining between them.

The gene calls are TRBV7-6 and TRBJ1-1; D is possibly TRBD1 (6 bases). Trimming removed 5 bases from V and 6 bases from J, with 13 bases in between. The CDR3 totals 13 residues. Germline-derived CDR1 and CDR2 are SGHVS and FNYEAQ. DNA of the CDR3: TGTGCCAGCAGCGTCGGGACAAATGCTGAAGCTTTCTTT. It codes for CASSVGTNAEAFF.

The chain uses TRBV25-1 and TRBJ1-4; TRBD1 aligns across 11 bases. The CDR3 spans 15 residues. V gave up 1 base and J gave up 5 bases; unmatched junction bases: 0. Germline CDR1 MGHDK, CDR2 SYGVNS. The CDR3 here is CASSEWDRGNEKLFF. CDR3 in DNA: TGTGCCAGCAGTGAATGGGACAGGGGGAATGAAAAACTGTTTTTT. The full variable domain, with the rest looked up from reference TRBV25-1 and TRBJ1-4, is EADIYQTPRYLVIGTGKKITLECSQTMGHDKMYWYQQDPGMELHLIHYSYGVNSTEKGDLSSESTVSRIRTEHFPLTLESARPSHTSQYLCASSEWDRGNEKLFFGSGTQLSVL.

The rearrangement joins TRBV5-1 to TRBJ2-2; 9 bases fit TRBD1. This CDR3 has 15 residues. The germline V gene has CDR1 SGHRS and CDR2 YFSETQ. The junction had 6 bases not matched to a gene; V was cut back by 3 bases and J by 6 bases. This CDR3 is CASSSGDRAAGELFF. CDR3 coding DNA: TGCGCCAGCAGCTCCGGGGACAGGGCAGCCGGGGAGCTGTTTTTT.

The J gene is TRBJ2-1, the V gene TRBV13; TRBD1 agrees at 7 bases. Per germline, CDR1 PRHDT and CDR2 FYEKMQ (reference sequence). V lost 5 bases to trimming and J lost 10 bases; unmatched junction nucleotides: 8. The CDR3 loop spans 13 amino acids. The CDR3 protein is CASSLGQLKEQFF. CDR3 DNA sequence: TGTGCCAGCAGCCTGGGACAGTTGAAAGAGCAGTTCTTC.

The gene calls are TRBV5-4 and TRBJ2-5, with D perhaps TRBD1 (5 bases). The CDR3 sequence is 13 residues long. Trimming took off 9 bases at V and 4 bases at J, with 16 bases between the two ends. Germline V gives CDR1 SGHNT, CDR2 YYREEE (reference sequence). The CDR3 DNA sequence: TGTGCCACAGGGCTGGAAGGGTCAGAGACCCAGTACTTC. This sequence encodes CATGLEGSETQYF.